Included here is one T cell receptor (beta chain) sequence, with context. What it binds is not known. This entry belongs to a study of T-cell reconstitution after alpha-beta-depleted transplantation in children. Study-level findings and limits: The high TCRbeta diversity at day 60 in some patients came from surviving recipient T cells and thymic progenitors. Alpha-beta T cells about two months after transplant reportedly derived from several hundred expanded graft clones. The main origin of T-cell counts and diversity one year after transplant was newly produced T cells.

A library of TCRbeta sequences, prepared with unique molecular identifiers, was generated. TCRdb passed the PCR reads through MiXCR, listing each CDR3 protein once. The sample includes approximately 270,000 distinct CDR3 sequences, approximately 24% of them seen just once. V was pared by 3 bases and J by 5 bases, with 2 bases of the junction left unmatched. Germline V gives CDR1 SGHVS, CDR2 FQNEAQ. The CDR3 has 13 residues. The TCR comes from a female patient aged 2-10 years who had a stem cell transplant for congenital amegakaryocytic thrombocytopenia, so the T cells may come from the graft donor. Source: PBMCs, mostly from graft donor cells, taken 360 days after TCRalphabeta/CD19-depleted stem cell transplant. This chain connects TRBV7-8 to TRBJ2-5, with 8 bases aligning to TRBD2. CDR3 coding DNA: TGTGCCAGCAGCTTGCGGGAGGTGGAGACCCAGTACTTC. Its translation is CASSLREVETQYF.